The 31 T cell receptor beta chains presented below share a single source sample, sequenced in a study of post-analysis software for immune sequencing data. Points from the study as a whole: In patients, about 5 TRBV segments were more frequent than in controls, with TRBV5-6, TRBV5-1 and TRBV20-1 among them.

Carried by the TCR beta cDNA libraries were unique molecular identifiers. Via MiXCR, TCRdb re-called the PCR reads, giving one row per CDR3 protein. The top ten hold more than 3% of the sample, which has roughly 200,000 distinct CDR3 sequences, approximately 28% seen once. For these receptors, no antigen is known. The sequencing input was blood. The receptor source for this set is a girl aged 2-17 years with multiple sclerosis.

The table lists this clonotype with a few counts. The rearrangement uses TRBV5-1 and TRBJ2-2; D uncertain. The CDR3 sequence is 15 residues long. Looked up from germline, CDR1 is SGHRS and CDR2 is YFSETQ. V was clipped by 0 bases and J by 0 bases, with 6 bases between them. CDR3 region: CASSLGAANTGELFF. The CDR3 DNA reads TGCGCCAGCAGCTTGGGGGCAGCGAACACCGGGGAGCTGTTTTTT.

The gene calls are TRBV23-1 and TRBJ1-5, with D unclear. Being an ORF, TRBV23-1 has a function that is uncertain. The CDR3 runs to 11 residues. Between the trimmed V and J ends, which lost 4 bases and 6 bases, there was a span of 4 bases. The CDR3 nucleotides are TGCGCCAGCAGTCCCCGTCAGCCCCAGCATTTT. Translation: CASSPRQPQHF.

As for this clonotype: An end of the junction does not agree with germline; a read error may underlie this. The rearrangement links TRBV6-5 to TRBJ1-1; D gene uncertain. Germline V gene lookup returns CDR1 MNHEY and CDR2 SVGAGI. CDR3 length: 15 residues. The CDR3 loop is CASSSSVTANPEAFF. The CDR3 DNA reads as TGTGCCAGCAGTTCCTCTGTGACTGCGAACCCTGAAGCTTTCTTT.

About this clonotype itself: Being one base from a much bigger clone, this may be a read error. The chain uses TRBV5-1 and TRBJ1-1; no clear D. The CDR3 is made up of 15 amino acids. Per the germline V gene, CDR1 is SGHRS and CDR2 is YFSETQ. CDR3 coding DNA: TGCGCCGGCAGCTTGGAATATGGGAAGAAGCGGGAAGCTTTCTTT. Translation gives CAGSLEYGKKREAFF.

This clonotype was detected ten times or more. The J gene is TRBJ2-4, the V gene TRBV10-3; perhaps D is TRBD1 or TRBD2 (5 bases each). Trimming took 6 bases from V and 3 from J, leaving 9 bases between them. This CDR3 has 13 residues. Germline V gene data show CDR1 as ENHRY and CDR2 as SYGVKD. In DNA form, the CDR3 reads TGTGCCATCAGCCAGGGAGTCAAAAACATTCAGTACTTC. Translating gives CAISQGVKNIQYF.

Worth noting for this clonotype: A read error may explain this, as a much larger clone is one base away. V is TRBV12-3 or TRBV12-4 and J is TRBJ1-2; D may be TRBD1 (6 bases). This CDR3 is built from 14 residues. V was shortened by 3 bases and J by 8 bases, with 16 bases between the two germline ends. The CDR3 loop reads CASSFMGGARGYTF. In DNA form, the CDR3 reads TGTGCCAGCAGTTTTATGGGGGGCGCCCGGGGCTACACCTTC.

This clonotype was counted ten times or more. This chain links TRBV4-1 with TRBJ2-4; D remains unclear. This CDR3 is 16 amino acids long. Germline CDR1 is MGHRA and CDR2 is YSYEKL. Trimming cost V 4 bases and J 5 bases, with 18 bases left between them. CDR3 amino acids: CASSPPVGTGQNIQYF. CDR3 sequence (DNA): TGCGCCAGCAGCCCCCCGGTCGGCACCGGGCAAAACATTCAGTACTTC.

This clonotype was found a few times. The chain carries TRBV5-1 and TRBJ2-7, with TRBD2 matching over 7 bases. The CDR3 consists of 14 residues. Germline V gene sequence: CDR1 SGHRS, CDR2 YFSETQ. The ends lost 0 bases at V and 2 bases at J; junction bases unmatched: 2. The CDR3 DNA sequence: TGCGCCAGCAGCTTGGCTAGCGGCCCCTACGAGCAGTACTTC. It translates to CASSLASGPYEQYF.

V and J are TRBV7-9 and TRBJ2-6, with a possible D match to TRBD1 (5 bases). The V gene's germline CDR1 is SEHNR and CDR2 FQNEAQ (reference sequence). Between the trimmed V and J ends, which lost 2 bases and 1 base, there was a span of 18 bases. The CDR3 has 19 residues. The CDR3 loop reads CASSLYQAGWGSGANVLTF. The CDR3 DNA is TGTGCCAGCAGCTTATATCAAGCAGGGTGGGGATCTGGGGCCAACGTCCTGACTTTC.

This chain uses TRBV5-6 with TRBJ1-2; D may be TRBD1 (6 bases). Germline CDR1 is SGHDT and CDR2 is YYEEEE. The CDR3 runs 16 residues. V lost 4 bases and J 7 bases, leaving 23 bases between the germline ends. The CDR3: CASSPPEVQGLSGYTF. In nucleotides, the CDR3 is TGTGCCAGCAGCCCGCCTGAGGTCCAGGGGCTGAGTGGCTACACCTTC. Based on the CDR3 plus reference TRBV5-6 and TRBJ1-2, the full variable domain is DAGVTQSPTHLIKTRGQQVTLRCSPKSGHDTVSWYQQALGQGPQFIFQYYEEEERQRGNFPDRFSGHQFPNYSSELNVNALLLGDSALYLCASSPPEVQGLSGYTFGSGTRLTVV.

This clonotype was detected ten times or more. The rearrangement joins TRBV10-3 to TRBJ2-3, with 7 bases aligning to TRBD2. Trimming at V came to 6 bases and at J to 2 bases, leaving 8 bases not matched to a gene. This CDR3 region has 15 residues. CDR1 and CDR2 from the germline V gene are ENHRY and SYGVKD. CDR3 loop: CAISLGGKLTDTQYF. The CDR3 DNA follows: TGTGCCATCAGCCTCGGGGGGAAGCTCACAGATACGCAGTATTTT.

This rearrangement joins TRBV29-1 to TRBJ1-1, with D perhaps matching TRBD1 (6 bases). Germline V CDR1 and CDR2: SQVTM, ANQGSEA. The CDR3 contains 12 residues. Trimming removed 7 bases from V and 5 bases from J, with 14 bases in between. For the CDR3, the DNA is TGCAGCGCCATAAGGGGGGGAACTGAAGCTTTCTTT. The encoded protein is CSAIRGGTEAFF.

This clonotype has just a few counts. The V call is TRBV7-8, the J call TRBJ2-2; 7 nucleotides line up with TRBD2. The ends lost 1 base at V and 3 bases at J; junction bases unmatched: 2. Germline V CDR1 and CDR2: SGHVS, FQNEAQ. The CDR3 runs 15 residues. This CDR3 reads CASSLVRGDTGELFF. Written as DNA, the CDR3 is TGTGCCAGCAGCTTAGTTCGGGGGGACACCGGGGAGCTGTTTTTT.

This clonotype was found once. This sequence joins TRBV20-1 and TRBJ2-4; 10 bases are shared with TRBD2. The last part of the DNA fits TRBJ2-5 better; the J call may be wrong. The length of the CDR3 is 16 residues. CDR1 is DFQATT and CDR2 is SNEGSKA in the germline V gene (reference sequence). CDR3 loop: CSARDPQRGGPETQYF. The CDR3 nucleotides read TGCAGTGCTAGAGATCCCCAGCGGGGGGGTCCAGAGACCCAGTACTTC.

This clonotype appeared a few times. The gene calls are TRBV24-1 and TRBJ2-7; possible D gene TRBD2, 6 bases. Deletions cut 3 bases from V and 3 bases from J, with 11 bases between. This CDR3 has 14 amino acids. The germline gives CDR1 KGHDR, CDR2 SFDVKD. CDR3 DNA: TGTGCCACCAGTGATGCCGGGACTCACTACGAGCAGTACTTC. Residues: CATSDAGTHYEQYF.

There are many counts of this clonotype. CDR3 sequence (DNA): TGCAGCGTTGAGCGGTCCCCAGGGGGGATTGGGAGAGATACGCAGTATTTT. The encoded protein is CSVERSPGGIGRDTQYF. This chain connects TRBV29-1 to TRBJ2-3, with D maybe TRBD1 (7 bases). Trimming took off 3 bases at V and 5 bases at J, with 24 bases between the two ends. CDR1 SQVTM and CDR2 ANQGSEA come from the germline V gene. This CDR3 has 17 amino acids.

The V call is TRBV6-5, the J call TRBJ2-4; 7 nucleotides line up with TRBD2. The closer fit of TRBJ2-7 to the DNA end suggests the J call may be wrong. Germline V gene data show CDR1 as MNHEY and CDR2 as SVGAGI. This CDR3 contains 16 residues. CDR3 amino acids: CASRLLGISGRYEQYF. CDR3 coding DNA: TGTGCCAGCAGACTCCTAGGGATTAGCGGGCGCTACGAGCAGTACTTC.

A few counts support this clonotype. V usage is TRBV12-3 or TRBV12-4 and J usage is TRBJ1-5, with TRBD1 matching 8 bases. The length of the CDR3 is 18 residues. V was clipped by 2 bases and J by 2 bases; unmatched bases: 11. The CDR3 nucleotides are TGTGCCAGCAGTTTAATGGGACAGGCCCCGAAGGGCAATCAGCCCCAGCATTTT. This gives the protein CASSLMGQAPKGNQPQHF.

This clonotype was seen many times. The rearrangement links TRBV29-1 to TRBJ2-5, with 9 bases aligning to TRBD1. V dropped 5 bases and J dropped 3; count of bases not matched to a gene: 4. The CDR3 extends over 13 amino acids. Germline CDR1 is SQVTM and CDR2 is ANQGSEA. CDR3 sequence: CSVIRTGEETQYF. CDR3 in DNA: TGCAGCGTTATCCGGACAGGGGAAGAGACCCAGTACTTC.

In regard to this clonotype: Being one base from a much bigger clone, this may be a read error. The chain couples TRBV3-1 to TRBJ1-2, with 7 bases matching TRBD1. The germline V gene has CDR1 LGHDT and CDR2 YNNKEL (reference sequence). This CDR3 spans 15 amino acids. For the CDR3, the DNA is TGTGCCTGCAGACTCCGGGACAGAGAGTACTATGGCTACACCTTC. Translation gives CACRLRDREYYGYTF. Looking up the rest from reference TRBV3-1 and TRBJ1-2 gives the full variable domain: DTAVSQTPKYLVTQMGNDKSIKCEQNLGHDTMYWYKQDSKKFLKIMFSYNNKELIINETVPNRFSPKSPDKAHLNLHINSLELGDSAVYFCACRLRDREYYGYTFGSGTRLTVV.

This clonotype was seen many times. The chain carries TRBV15 and TRBJ2-3; 7 nucleotides line up with TRBD2. The CDR3 has 16 residues. Germline CDR1 LNHNV, CDR2 YYDKDF (reference sequence). The V gene end was trimmed by 1 base and the J gene end by 6 bases; junction bases not matched to a gene: 10. CDR3 sequence: CATSRGYQRGGDTQYF. The DNA for the CDR3 is TGTGCCACCAGCAGAGGGTACCAGCGGGGCGGGGATACGCAGTATTTT.

This CDR3 is CASSEGTSGPEGNEQFF. The CDR3 DNA reads as TGTGCCAGCAGTGAGGGGACTAGCGGGCCCGAGGGCAATGAGCAGTTCTTC. The chain is built from TRBV6-1 and TRBJ2-1; 12 positions agree with TRBD2. CDR1 is MNHNS, CDR2 SASEGT, per germline. J gave up 6 bases and V 3 bases, and 9 bases lay outside the gene matches. This CDR3 spans 17 amino acids.

This clonotype was counted a few times. The gene calls are TRBV5-1 and TRBJ1-2; D not resolved. V lost 0 bases and J 4 bases, leaving 16 bases between the germline ends. Per germline, CDR1 SGHRS and CDR2 YFSETQ. The CDR3 totals 16 residues. CDR3 protein: CASSLGTSSPLYGYTF. Written as DNA, the CDR3 is TGCGCCAGCAGCTTGGGCACCTCGAGCCCACTCTATGGCTACACCTTC.

This clonotype was recorded a few times. The V call is TRBV5-1, the J call TRBJ2-7; perhaps TRBD2 as D (6 bases). Germline CDR1 reads SGHRS; CDR2 reads YFSETQ. The CDR3 has 17 amino acids. Trimming stripped 3 bases from V and 1 base from J, with 20 bases between. The DNA for the CDR3 is TGCGCCAGCAGCTCAACGAGCGGGCGACTATTGTCCTACGAGCAGTACTTC. Translated: CASSSTSGRLLSYEQYF.

This clonotype was seen only a few times. This rearrangement joins TRBV7-2 to TRBJ1-1; no firm D call. The germline CDR1 and CDR2 sequences are SGHTA and FQGNSA. This CDR3 contains 12 residues. The V end lost 5 bases, the J end lost 8 bases, and 12 bases lay between the germline ends. CDR3 sequence reads: CASSRTVWEAFF. As DNA, the CDR3 is TGTGCCAGCAGCCGCACCGTGTGGGAAGCTTTCTTT. Looking up the rest from reference TRBV7-2 and TRBJ1-1 gives the full variable domain: GAGVSQSPSNKVTEKGKDVELRCDPISGHTALYWYRQSLGQGLEFLIYFQGNSAPDKSGLPSDRFSAERTGGSVSTLTIQRTQQEDSAVYLCASSRTVWEAFFGQGTRLTVV.

The chain couples TRBV3-1 to TRBJ2-1; the D gene is possibly TRBD1 (5 bases). This CDR3 region has 15 residues. V lost 1 base and J 9 bases, leaving 16 bases between the germline ends. Germline lookup yields CDR1 LGHDT and CDR2 YNNKEL (reference sequence). For the CDR3, the DNA is TGTGCCAGCAGCCAAGGCAGGGCCCCTAGGGGTGAGCAGTTCTTC. Amino acid sequence: CASSQGRAPRGEQFF.

The sample holds many counts of this clonotype. The chain recombines TRBV28 with TRBJ2-4, with 7 positions matching TRBD1. The V segment lost 7 bases and the J segment 4 bases; nucleotides outside the gene matches: 10. The CDR3 contains 15 residues. CDR1 MDHEN and CDR2 SYDVKM come from the germline V gene. The CDR3 spells CASTKAGTEKNIQYF. DNA for the CDR3: TGTGCCAGCACAAAAGCCGGGACAGAAAAAAACATTCAGTACTTC.

About this clonotype itself: Compared with germline, one end of the junction differs, possibly owing to a read error. The chain uses TRBV7-2 and TRBJ1-1; 8 nucleotides agree with TRBD1. The germline V gene has CDR1 SGHTA and CDR2 FQGNSA. The CDR3 runs to 14 residues. CDR3 protein: CVSSQRQGHTEAFF. CDR3 coding DNA: TGTGTCAGCAGCCAGAGACAGGGGCACACTGAAGCTTTCTTT.

This clonotype was seen ten or more times. In DNA form, the CDR3 reads TGCGCCAGCAGCTTGGAACAGAACACTGAAGCTTTCTTT. This translates into CASSLEQNTEAFF. The V call is TRBV5-1, the J call TRBJ1-1; no clear D. CDR3 length: 13 amino acids. Germline-derived CDR1 and CDR2 are SGHRS and YFSETQ. V lost 0 bases and J lost 1, with 4 bases in between.

The V gene is TRBV11-2, the J gene TRBJ1-6, with unresolved D. Germline V gives CDR1 SGHAT, CDR2 FQNNGV. The length of the CDR3 is 12 residues. V was shortened by 1 base and J by 10 bases, with 5 bases between the two germline ends. The CDR3 protein is CASSLVNSPLHF. As DNA, the CDR3 is TGTGCCAGCAGCTTAGTCAACTCACCCCTCCACTTT.

This clonotype was seen a few times. The chain is built from TRBV27 and TRBJ2-1, with a possible D match to TRBD2 (6 bases). The CDR3 spans 16 residues. Germline assignment: CDR1 MNHEY and CDR2 SMNVEV (reference sequence). The V gene lost 5 bases and the J gene lost 6 bases, with 20 bases spanning the gap. The CDR3 spells CASSTALGTLTNEQFF. CDR3 DNA sequence: TGTGCCAGCAGTACCGCTCTTGGGACTCTCACCAATGAGCAGTTCTTC.